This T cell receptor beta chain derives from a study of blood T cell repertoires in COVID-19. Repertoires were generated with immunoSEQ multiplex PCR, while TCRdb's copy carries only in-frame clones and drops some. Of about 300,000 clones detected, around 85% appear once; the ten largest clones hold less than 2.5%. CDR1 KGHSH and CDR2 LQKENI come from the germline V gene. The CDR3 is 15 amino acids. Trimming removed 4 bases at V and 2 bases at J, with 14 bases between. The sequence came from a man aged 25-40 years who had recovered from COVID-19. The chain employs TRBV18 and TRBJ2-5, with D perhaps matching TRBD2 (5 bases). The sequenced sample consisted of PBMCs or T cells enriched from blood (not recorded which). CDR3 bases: TGTGCCAGCTCACTATCCGGGGTCGCACAAGAGACCCAGTACTTC. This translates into CASSLSGVAQETQYF.